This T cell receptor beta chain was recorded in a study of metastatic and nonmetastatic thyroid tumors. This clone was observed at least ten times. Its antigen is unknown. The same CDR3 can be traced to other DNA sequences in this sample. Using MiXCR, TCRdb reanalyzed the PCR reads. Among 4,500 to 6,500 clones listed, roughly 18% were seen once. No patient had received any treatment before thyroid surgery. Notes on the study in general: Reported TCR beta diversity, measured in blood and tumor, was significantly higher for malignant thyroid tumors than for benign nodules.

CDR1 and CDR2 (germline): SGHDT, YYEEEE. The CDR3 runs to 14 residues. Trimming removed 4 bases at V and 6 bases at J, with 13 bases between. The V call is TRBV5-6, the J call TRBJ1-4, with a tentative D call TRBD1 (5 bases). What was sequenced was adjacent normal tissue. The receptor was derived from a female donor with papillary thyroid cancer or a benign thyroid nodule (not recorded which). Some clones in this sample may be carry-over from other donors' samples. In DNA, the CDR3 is TGTGCCAGCAGCCCAGGGTTGGTTGATGAAAAACTGTTTTTT. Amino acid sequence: CASSPGLVDEKLFF.